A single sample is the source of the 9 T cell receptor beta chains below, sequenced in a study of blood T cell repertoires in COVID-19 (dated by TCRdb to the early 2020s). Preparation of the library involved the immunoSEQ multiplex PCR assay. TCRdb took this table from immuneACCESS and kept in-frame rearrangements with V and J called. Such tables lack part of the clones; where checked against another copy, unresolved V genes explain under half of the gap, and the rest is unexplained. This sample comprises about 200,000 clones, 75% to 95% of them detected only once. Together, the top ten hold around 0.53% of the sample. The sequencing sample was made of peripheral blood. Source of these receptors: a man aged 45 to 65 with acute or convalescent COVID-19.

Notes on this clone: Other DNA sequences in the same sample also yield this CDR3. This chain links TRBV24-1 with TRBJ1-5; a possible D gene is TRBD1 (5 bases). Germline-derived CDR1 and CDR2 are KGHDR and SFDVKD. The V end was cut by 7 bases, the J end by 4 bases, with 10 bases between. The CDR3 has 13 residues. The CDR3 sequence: CATSSGGNQPQHF. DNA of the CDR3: TGTGCCACCAGCTCTGGGGGGAATCAGCCCCAGCATTTT.

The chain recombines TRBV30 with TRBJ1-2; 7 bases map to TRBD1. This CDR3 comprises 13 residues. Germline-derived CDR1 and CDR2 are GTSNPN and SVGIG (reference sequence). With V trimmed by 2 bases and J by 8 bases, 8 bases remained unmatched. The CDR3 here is CAWSPEQGRGYTF. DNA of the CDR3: TGTGCCTGGAGTCCGGAACAGGGGAGAGGCTACACCTTC. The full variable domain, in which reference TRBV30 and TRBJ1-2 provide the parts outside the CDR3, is SQTIHQWPATLVQPVGSPLSLECTVEGTSNPNLYWYRQAAGRGLQLLFYSVGIGQISSEVPQNLSASRPQDRQFILSSKKLLLSDSGFYLCAWSPEQGRGYTFGSGTRLTVV.

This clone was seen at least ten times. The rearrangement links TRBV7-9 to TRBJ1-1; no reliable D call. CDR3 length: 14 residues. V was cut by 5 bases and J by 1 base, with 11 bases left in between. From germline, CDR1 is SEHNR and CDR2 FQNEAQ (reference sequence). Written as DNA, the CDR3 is TGTGCCAGCAGCAATAGATCAGGGAACACTGAAGCTTTCTTT. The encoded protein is CASSNRSGNTEAFF.

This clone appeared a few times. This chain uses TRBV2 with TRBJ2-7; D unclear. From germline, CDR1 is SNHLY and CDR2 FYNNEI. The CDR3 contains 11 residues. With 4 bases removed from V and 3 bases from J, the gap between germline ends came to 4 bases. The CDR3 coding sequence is TGTGCCAGCAGTGGCAGCTACGAGCAGTACGTC. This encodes CASSGSYEQYV.

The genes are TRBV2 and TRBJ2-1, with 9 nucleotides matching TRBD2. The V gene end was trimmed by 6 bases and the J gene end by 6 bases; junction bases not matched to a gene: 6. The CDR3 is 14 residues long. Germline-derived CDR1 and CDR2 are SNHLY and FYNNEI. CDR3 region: CASSGTSKANEQFF. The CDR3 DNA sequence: TGTGCCAGCAGCGGGACTAGCAAAGCCAATGAGCAGTTCTTC.

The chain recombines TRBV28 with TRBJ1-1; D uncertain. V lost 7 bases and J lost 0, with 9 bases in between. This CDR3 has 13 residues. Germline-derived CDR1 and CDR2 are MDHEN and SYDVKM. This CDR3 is CASKTGMNTEAFF. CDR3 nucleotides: TGTGCCAGCAAGACGGGGATGAACACTGAAGCTTTCTTT.

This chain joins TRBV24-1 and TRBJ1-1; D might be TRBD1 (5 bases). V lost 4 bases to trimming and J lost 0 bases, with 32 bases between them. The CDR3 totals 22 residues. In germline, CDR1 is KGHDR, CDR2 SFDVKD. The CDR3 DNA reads TGTGCCACCAGTGAACTAAGAAGAAAATTGTGGGGCGTCGACAAATTGAACACTGAAGCTTTCTTT. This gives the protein CATSELRRKLWGVDKLNTEAFF.

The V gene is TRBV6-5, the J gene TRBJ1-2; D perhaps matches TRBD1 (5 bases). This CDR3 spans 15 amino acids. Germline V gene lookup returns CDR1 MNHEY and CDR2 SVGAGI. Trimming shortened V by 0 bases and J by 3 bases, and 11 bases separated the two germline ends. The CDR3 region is CASSYSIGGDYGYTF. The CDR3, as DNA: TGTGCCAGCAGTTACTCTATAGGAGGGGACTATGGCTACACCTTC.

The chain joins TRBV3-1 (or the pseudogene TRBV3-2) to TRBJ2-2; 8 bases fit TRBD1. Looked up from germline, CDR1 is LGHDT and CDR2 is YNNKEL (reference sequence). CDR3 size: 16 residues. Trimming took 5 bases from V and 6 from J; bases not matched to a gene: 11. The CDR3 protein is CASSNGQGRVAGELFF. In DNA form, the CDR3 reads TGTGCCAGCAGCAATGGACAGGGAAGGGTGGCCGGGGAGCTGTTTTTT.